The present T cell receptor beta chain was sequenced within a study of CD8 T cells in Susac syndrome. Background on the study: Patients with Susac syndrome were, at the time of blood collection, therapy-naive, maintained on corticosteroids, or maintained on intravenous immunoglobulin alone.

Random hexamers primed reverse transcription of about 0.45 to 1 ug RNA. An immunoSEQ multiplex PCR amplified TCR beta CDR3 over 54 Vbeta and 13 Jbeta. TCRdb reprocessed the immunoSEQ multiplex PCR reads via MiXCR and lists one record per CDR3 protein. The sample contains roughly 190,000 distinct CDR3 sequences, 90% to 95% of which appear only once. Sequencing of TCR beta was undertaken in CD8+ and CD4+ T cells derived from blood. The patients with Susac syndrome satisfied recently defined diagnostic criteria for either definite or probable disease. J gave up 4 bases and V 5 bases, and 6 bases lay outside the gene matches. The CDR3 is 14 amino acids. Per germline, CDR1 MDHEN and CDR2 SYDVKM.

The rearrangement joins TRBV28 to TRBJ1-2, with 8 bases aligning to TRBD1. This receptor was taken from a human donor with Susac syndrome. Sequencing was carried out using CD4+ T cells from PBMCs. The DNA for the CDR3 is TGTGCCAGCAGTCCGACAGGGGAAGTCTATGGCTACACCTTC. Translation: CASSPTGEVYGYTF.